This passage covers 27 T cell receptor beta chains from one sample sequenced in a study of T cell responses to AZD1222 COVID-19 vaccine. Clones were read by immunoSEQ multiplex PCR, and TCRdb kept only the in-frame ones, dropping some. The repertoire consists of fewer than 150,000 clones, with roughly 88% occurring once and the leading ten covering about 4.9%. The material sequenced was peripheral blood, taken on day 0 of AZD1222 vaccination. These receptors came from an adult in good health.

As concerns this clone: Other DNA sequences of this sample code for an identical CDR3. The chain's CDR3 is CASSLGDGYTF. In DNA, the CDR3 is TGTGCCAGCAGTTTAGGTGATGGCTACACCTTC. The chain uses TRBV12-3 or TRBV12-4 and TRBJ1-2; D gene ambiguous. The length of the CDR3 is 11 residues. V was pared by 1 base and J by 6 bases, with 3 bases between.

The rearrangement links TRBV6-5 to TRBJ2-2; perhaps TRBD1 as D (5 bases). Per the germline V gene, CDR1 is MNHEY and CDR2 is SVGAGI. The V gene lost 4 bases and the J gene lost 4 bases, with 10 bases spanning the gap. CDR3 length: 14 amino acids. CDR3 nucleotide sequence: TGTGCCAGCAGTTGGGCAGGGCGCACCGGGGAGCTGTTTTTT. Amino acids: CASSWAGRTGELFF.

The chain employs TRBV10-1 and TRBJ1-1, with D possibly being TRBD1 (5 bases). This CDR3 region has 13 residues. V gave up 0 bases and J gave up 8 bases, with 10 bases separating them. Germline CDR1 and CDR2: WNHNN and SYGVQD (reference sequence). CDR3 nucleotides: TGCGCCAGCAGTGAGTCGGAACCAGGGGAAGCTTTCTTT. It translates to CASSESEPGEAFF.

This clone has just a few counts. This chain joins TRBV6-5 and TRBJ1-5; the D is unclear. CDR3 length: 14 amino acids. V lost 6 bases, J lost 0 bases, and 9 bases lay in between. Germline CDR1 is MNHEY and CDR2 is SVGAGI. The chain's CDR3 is CASRATDSNQPQHF. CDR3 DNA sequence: TGTGCCAGCAGAGCGACCGATAGCAATCAGCCCCAGCATTTT.

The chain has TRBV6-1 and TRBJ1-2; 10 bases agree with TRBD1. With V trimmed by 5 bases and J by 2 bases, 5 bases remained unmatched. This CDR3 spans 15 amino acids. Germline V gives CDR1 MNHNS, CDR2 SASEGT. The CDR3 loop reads CASSSGTGDNYGYTF. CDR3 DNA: TGTGCCAGCAGTTCCGGGACAGGGGACAACTATGGCTACACCTTC.

The CDR3 region has the DNA TGTGCCAGCAGTAAGGGATTTGCGAACACCGGGGAGCTGTTTTTT. It encodes CASSKGFANTGELFF. The chain carries TRBV11-3 and TRBJ2-2; D is unclear. CDR3 length: 15 amino acids. Trimming removed 6 bases at V and 0 bases at J, with 11 bases between. CDR1 is SGHNT, CDR2 YENEEA, per germline.

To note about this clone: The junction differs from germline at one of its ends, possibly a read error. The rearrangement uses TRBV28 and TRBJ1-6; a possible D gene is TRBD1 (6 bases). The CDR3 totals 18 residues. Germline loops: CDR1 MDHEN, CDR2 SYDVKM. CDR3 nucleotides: TGTGCCAGCAGCTTATCACAGGGTCTCGGCAGCCTTAATTCACCCCTCCACTTT. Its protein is CASSLSQGLGSLNSPLHF.

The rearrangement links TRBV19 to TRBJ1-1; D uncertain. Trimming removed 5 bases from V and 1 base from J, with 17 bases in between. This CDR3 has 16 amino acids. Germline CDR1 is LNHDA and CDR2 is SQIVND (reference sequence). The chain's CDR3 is CASSPRREGENTEAFF. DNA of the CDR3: TGTGCCAGTAGTCCACGCCGTGAGGGTGAGAACACTGAAGCTTTCTTT.

For the CDR3, the DNA is TGTGCCAGCAGCTGGGGGGGTCCTAGGATTGAGCAGTTCTTC. Its protein product is CASSWGGPRIEQFF. The chain has TRBV7-2 and TRBJ2-1; TRBD2 aligns across 7 bases. Germline CDR1 is SGHTA and CDR2 is FQGNSA. Unmatched junction bases numbered 9, after V lost 4 bases and J lost 9 bases. This CDR3 is 14 amino acids long.

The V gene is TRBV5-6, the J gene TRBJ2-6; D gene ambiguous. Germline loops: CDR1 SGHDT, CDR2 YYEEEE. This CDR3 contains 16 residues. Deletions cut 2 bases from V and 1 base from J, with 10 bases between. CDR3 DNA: TGTGCCAGCAGCTTATTATCGTCATCTGGGGCCAACGTCCTGACTTTC. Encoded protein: CASSLLSSSGANVLTF.

The CDR3 protein is CASSLGIPGEQYF. As DNA, the CDR3 is TGTGCCAGCAGCTTGGGCATCCCTGGGGAGCAGTACTTC. The rearrangement joins TRBV7-2 to TRBJ2-7; D uncertain. The CDR3 loop spans 13 amino acids. Germline assignment: CDR1 SGHTA and CDR2 FQGNSA. The V end was cut by 3 bases, the J end by 7 bases, with 13 bases between.

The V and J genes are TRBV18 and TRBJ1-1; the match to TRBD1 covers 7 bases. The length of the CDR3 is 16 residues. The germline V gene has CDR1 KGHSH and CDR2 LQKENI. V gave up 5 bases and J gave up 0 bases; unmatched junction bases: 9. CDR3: CASSSQTGNMNTEAFF. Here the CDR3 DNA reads TGTGCCAGCTCATCGCAGACAGGGAACATGAACACTGAAGCTTTCTTT.

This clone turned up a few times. This chain's CDR3 is CASSVDRVRQPQHF. DNA for the CDR3: TGTGCCAGCAGTGTTGACAGGGTAAGACAGCCCCAGCATTTT. The chain links TRBV2 to TRBJ1-5; TRBD1 matches 7 bases. The CDR3 covers 14 residues. Germline loops: CDR1 SNHLY, CDR2 FYNNEI. J lost 7 bases, V lost 4 bases, and 7 bases had no gene match.

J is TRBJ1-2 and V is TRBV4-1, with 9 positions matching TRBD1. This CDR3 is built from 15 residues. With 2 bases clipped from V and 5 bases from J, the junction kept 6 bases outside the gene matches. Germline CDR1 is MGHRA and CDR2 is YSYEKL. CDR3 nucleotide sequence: TGCGCCAGCAGCCAACCGGGACAGGGTCCTTATGGCTACACCTTC. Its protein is CASSQPGQGPYGYTF.

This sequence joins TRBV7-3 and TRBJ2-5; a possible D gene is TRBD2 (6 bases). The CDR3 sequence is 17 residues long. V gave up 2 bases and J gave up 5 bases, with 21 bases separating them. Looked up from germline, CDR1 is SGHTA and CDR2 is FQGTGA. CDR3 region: CASSLVAGSSGGETQYF. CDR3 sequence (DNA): TGTGCCAGCAGCTTAGTGGCGGGGTCCTCAGGAGGGGAGACCCAGTACTTC.

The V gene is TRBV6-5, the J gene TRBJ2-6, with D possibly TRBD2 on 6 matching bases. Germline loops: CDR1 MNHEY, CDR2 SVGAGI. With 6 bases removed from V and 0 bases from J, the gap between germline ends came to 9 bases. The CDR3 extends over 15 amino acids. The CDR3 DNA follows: TGTGCCAGCAGGGGGGGAAACTCTGGGGCCAACGTCCTGACTTTC. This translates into CASRGGNSGANVLTF.

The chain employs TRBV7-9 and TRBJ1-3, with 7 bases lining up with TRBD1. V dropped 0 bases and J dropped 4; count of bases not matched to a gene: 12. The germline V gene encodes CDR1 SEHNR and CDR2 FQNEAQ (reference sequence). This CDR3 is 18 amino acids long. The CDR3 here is CASSLAEGALREGNTIYF. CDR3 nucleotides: TGTGCCAGCAGCTTAGCCGAGGGGGCTCTTCGGGAAGGAAACACCATATATTTT.

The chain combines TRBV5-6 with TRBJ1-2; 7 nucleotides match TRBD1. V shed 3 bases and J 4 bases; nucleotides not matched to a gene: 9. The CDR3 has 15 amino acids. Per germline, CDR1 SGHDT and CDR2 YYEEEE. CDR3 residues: CASSYTGEGPYGYTF. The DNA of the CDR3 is TGTGCCAGCAGCTACACAGGGGAGGGGCCCTATGGCTACACCTTC.

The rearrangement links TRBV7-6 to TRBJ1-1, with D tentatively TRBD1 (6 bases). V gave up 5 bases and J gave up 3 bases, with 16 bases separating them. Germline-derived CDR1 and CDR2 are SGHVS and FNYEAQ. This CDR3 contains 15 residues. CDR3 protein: CASSDSQGPYTEAFF. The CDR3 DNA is TGTGCCAGCAGCGACAGTCAGGGGCCCTACACTGAAGCTTTCTTT.

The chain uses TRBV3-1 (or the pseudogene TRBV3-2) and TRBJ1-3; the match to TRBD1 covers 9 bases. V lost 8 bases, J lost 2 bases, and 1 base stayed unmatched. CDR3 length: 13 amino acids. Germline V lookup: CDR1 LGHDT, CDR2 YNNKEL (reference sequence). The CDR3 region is CASRDRAGNTIYF. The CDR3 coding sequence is TGTGCCAGCCGGGACAGGGCTGGAAACACCATATATTTT.

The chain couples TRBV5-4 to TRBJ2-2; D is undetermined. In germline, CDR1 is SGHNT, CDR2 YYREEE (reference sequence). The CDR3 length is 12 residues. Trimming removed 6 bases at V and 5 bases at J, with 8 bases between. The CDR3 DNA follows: TGTGCCAGCAATTCTTATACCGGGGAGCTGTTTTTT. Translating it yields CASNSYTGELFF.

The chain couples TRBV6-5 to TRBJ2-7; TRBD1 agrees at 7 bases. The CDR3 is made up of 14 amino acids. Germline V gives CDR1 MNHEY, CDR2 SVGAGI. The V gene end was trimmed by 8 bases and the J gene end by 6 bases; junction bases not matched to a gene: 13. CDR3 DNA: TGTGCCAGCTTCTCCGGGACAGCCCTCATCGAGCAGTACTTC. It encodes CASFSGTALIEQYF.

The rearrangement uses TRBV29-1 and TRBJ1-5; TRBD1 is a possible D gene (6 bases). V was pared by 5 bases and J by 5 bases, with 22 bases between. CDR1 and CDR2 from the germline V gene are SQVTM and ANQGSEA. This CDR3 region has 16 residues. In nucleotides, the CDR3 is TGCAGCGTTCTTACAGGGTCCTCGGACCCGGATCAGCCCCAGCATTTT. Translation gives CSVLTGSSDPDQPQHF.

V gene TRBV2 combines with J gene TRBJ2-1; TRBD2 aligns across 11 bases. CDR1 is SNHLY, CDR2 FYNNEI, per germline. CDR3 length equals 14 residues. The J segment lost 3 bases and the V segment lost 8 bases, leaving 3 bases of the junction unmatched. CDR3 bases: TGTGCCAGCTCACTAGCGGGGGTCTACAATGAGCAGTTCTTC. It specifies CASSLAGVYNEQFF.

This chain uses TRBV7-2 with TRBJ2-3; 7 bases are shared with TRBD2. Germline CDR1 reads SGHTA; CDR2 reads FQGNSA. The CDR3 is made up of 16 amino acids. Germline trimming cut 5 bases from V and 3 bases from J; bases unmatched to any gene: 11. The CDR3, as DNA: TGTGCCAGCAGCCCCAACCAGCGGGGTAGTACAGATACGCAGTATTTT. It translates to CASSPNQRGSTDTQYF. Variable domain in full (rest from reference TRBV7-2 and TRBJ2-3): GAGVSQSPSNKVTEKGKDVELRCDPISGHTALYWYRQSLGQGLEFLIYFQGNSAPDKSGLPSDRFSAERTGGSVSTLTIQRTQQEDSAVYLCASSPNQRGSTDTQYFGPGTRLTVL.

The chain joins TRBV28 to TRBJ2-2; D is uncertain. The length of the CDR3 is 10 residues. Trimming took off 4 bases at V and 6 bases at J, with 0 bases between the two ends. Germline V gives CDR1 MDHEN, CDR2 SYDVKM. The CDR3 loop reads CASSSGELFF. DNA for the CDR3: TGTGCCAGCAGTTCCGGGGAGCTGTTTTTT.

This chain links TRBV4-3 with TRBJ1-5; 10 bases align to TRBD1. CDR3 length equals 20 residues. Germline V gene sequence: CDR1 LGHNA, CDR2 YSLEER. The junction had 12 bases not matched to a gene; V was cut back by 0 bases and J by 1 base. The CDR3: CASSQDRLRTGGGSNQPQHF. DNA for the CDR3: TGCGCCAGCAGCCAAGATCGTCTTAGGACAGGGGGGGGGAGCAATCAGCCCCAGCATTTT.